These 30 T cell receptor beta chains were sequenced from one sample in a study of cytomegalovirus exposure and HLA in healthy donors. The PCR used 60 Vbeta and 13 Jbeta primers. This table comes from immunoSEQ multiplex PCR, and its TCRdb copy is limited to in-frame clones, with some not included. The sample lists some 80,000 clones, around 79% occurring once. The sequencing input was PBMCs. These TCRs come from a human donor in good health.

The CDR3, as DNA: TGCGCCAGCAGCCAAGTCGACTCGGACAGGGGGTTCGGCCGGGGGCAGTTCTTC. It yields the protein CASSQVDSDRGFGRGQFF. The gene calls are TRBV4-1 and TRBJ2-1, with 10 bases identical to TRBD1. The V and J ends lost 1 base and 12 bases, in that order; junction bases with no gene match: 18. The CDR3 has 18 residues. Germline CDR1 MGHRA, CDR2 YSYEKL.

The chain joins TRBV19 to TRBJ1-1; D is unclear. The germline CDR1 and CDR2 sequences are LNHDA and SQIVND (reference sequence). This CDR3 is built from 12 residues. V dropped 4 bases and J dropped 1 base, with 4 bases sitting between them. CDR3 amino acids: CASSTGNTEAFF. CDR3 sequence (DNA): TGTGCCAGTAGTACAGGGAACACTGAAGCTTTCTTT.

The chain joins TRBV2 to TRBJ2-7; tentatively, D is TRBD2 (5 bases). The V end was cut by 6 bases, the J end by 4 bases, with 13 bases between. The CDR3 sequence is 13 residues long. Germline V gene sequence: CDR1 SNHLY, CDR2 FYNNEI. CDR3 in amino acids: CASRDAGSYEQYF. In nucleotides, the CDR3 is TGTGCCAGCAGGGACGCGGGTTCGTACGAGCAGTACTTC.

The chain uses TRBV19 and TRBJ1-1; 7 nucleotides align to TRBD1. Germline loops: CDR1 LNHDA, CDR2 SQIVND (reference sequence). The CDR3 loop spans 14 amino acids. The junction had 3 bases not matched to a gene; V was cut back by 3 bases and J by 2 bases. The CDR3 DNA sequence: TGTGCCAGTAGTATCGGGACAGTTAACACTGAAGCTTTCTTT. Translating gives CASSIGTVNTEAFF.

The chain couples TRBV12-2 to TRBJ2-3; the DNA was not compared with TRBD2, the D call given in the table. TRBV12-2 is marked as a pseudogene. This CDR3 comprises 14 residues. The CDR3 here is CASRPRLLTDTQYF. CDR3 DNA sequence: TGTGCAAGTCGCCCCCGACTCCTCACAGATACGCAGTATTTT.

The chain joins TRBV21-1 to TRBJ2-1; the tabulated D call, TRBD2, remains unverified against the DNA. TRBV21-1 is annotated as a pseudogene. The CDR3 runs 17 residues. CDR3 region: CASSKPRGQPSYNEQFF. Here the CDR3 DNA reads TGTGCCAGCAGCAAACCCAGAGGGCAGCCCTCCTACAATGAGCAGTTCTTC.

This clone was detected only a few times. The chain couples TRBV7-9 to TRBJ2-1, with 16 bases identical to TRBD2. Germline values: CDR1 SEHNR, CDR2 FQNEAQ (reference sequence). Germline trimming cut 5 bases from V and 9 bases from J; bases unmatched to any gene: 7. The CDR3 has 16 residues. CDR3 nucleotides: TGTGCCAGCAGCCCCATTGGGACTAGCGGGGGGGCTGAGCAGTTCTTC. Translated, it gives CASSPIGTSGGAEQFF.

V is TRBV19 and J is TRBJ1-5; perhaps TRBD1 as D (5 bases). Per the germline V gene, CDR1 is LNHDA and CDR2 is SQIVND (reference sequence). Trimming removed 10 bases at V and 4 bases at J, with 20 bases between. CDR3 length: 15 residues. In nucleotides, the CDR3 is TGTGCCACCTACGCGGGCAGGGAGGGGAATCAGCCCCAGCATTTT. This translates into CATYAGREGNQPQHF.

The chain recombines TRBV9 with TRBJ1-3; perhaps TRBD1 as D (5 bases). Trimming shortened V by 4 bases and J by 8 bases, and 16 bases separated the two germline ends. CDR1 and CDR2 from the germline V gene are SGDLS and YYNGEE. The CDR3 extends over 14 amino acids. As DNA, the CDR3 is TGTGCCAGCAGCTTCCAATGGGGGGGAGACACCATATATTTT. Translating gives CASSFQWGGDTIYF.

The chain links TRBV5-1 to TRBJ1-1; D is perhaps TRBD1 (5 bases). Deletions cut 2 bases from V and 8 bases from J, with 16 bases between. The CDR3 contains 14 residues. Per the germline V gene, CDR1 is SGHRS and CDR2 is YFSETQ. CDR3 in amino acids: CASSFRVEGREAFF. The CDR3, as DNA: TGCGCCAGCAGCTTCAGGGTAGAGGGGAGGGAAGCTTTCTTT.

J is TRBJ2-5 and V is TRBV5-1, with 11 nucleotides matching TRBD2. The CDR3 covers 16 residues. The V gene end was trimmed by 3 bases and the J gene end by 5 bases; junction bases not matched to a gene: 9. CDR1 SGHRS and CDR2 YFSETQ come from the germline V gene. The CDR3 loop is CASSYNLAGGRETQYF. CDR3 coding DNA: TGCGCCAGCAGCTACAATTTAGCGGGGGGGCGGGAGACCCAGTACTTC.

The chain recombines TRBV2 with TRBJ1-1; tentatively, D is TRBD1 (6 bases). V was trimmed by 6 bases and J by 1 base, leaving 12 bases between them. CDR1 and CDR2 from the germline V gene are SNHLY and FYNNEI. The CDR3 loop spans 14 amino acids. CDR3 coding DNA: TGTGCCAGCAGGGCGGGGGGCCCGAACACTGAAGCTTTCTTT. Translating gives CASRAGGPNTEAFF.

The chain joins TRBV14 to TRBJ2-1, with TRBD1 as a possible D gene (5 bases). The CDR3 loop spans 14 amino acids. Germline assignment: CDR1 SGHDN and CDR2 FVKESK. Trimming removed 4 bases from V and 1 base from J, with 8 bases in between. The CDR3 protein is CASSRQSSYNEQFF. CDR3 coding DNA: TGTGCCAGCAGCCGACAGAGTTCCTACAATGAGCAGTTCTTC.

This clone was counted once. CDR3 region: CASSERWSGGYTF. The DNA for the CDR3 is TGTGCCAGCAGTGAACGATGGTCGGGTGGCTACACCTTC. The V gene is TRBV25-1, the J gene TRBJ1-2; D unclear. CDR1 MGHDK and CDR2 SYGVNS come from the germline V gene. The CDR3 has 13 amino acids. With 2 bases removed from V and 7 bases from J, the gap between germline ends came to 11 bases.

This clone was seen only once. The chain uses TRBV7-6 and TRBJ2-1; 8 bases line up with TRBD2. Germline CDR1 and CDR2: SGHVS and FNYEAQ. J gave up 3 bases and V 8 bases, and 12 bases lay outside the gene matches. The CDR3 is 16 residues long. The CDR3 DNA reads as TGTGCCAGCTTAGGGGGTAGCGGGGACGACTACAATGAGCAGTTCTTC. It yields the protein CASLGGSGDDYNEQFF.

CDR3 amino acids: CASRLAVNYEQYF. As DNA, the CDR3 is TGCGCCAGCAGGCTAGCGGTTAACTACGAGCAGTACTTC. The chain couples TRBV5-1 to TRBJ2-7, with 7 bases fitting TRBD2. CDR1 is SGHRS, CDR2 YFSETQ, per germline. The CDR3 contains 13 residues. The V and J ends lost 5 bases and 3 bases, in that order; junction bases with no gene match: 5. Filled out from reference TRBV5-1 and TRBJ2-7, the complete variable domain reads KAGVTQTPRYLIKTRGQQVTLSCSPISGHRSVSWYQQTPGQGLQFLFEYFSETQRNKGNFPGRFSGRQFSNSRSEMNVSTLELGDSALYLCASRLAVNYEQYFGPGTRLTVT.

The chain recombines TRBV2 with TRBJ2-5, with TRBD2 matching 11 bases. V dropped 4 bases and J dropped 1; count of bases not matched to a gene: 2. Germline CDR1 SNHLY, CDR2 FYNNEI. The CDR3 length is 15 residues. CDR3 region: CASSGLAGTQETQYF. CDR3 DNA sequence: TGTGCCAGCAGTGGACTAGCGGGGACCCAAGAGACCCAGTACTTC.

The chain is built from TRBV5-1 and TRBJ1-5; D not certain. Between the trimmed V and J ends, which lost 5 bases and 3 bases, there was a span of 9 bases. Germline lookup yields CDR1 SGHRS and CDR2 YFSETQ. There are 13 residues in the CDR3. The CDR3 spells CASRPDPNQPQHF. For the CDR3, the DNA is TGCGCCAGCAGACCAGATCCCAATCAGCCCCAGCATTTT. Full variable domain (outside the CDR3, taken from reference TRBV5-1 and TRBJ1-5): KAGVTQTPRYLIKTRGQQVTLSCSPISGHRSVSWYQQTPGQGLQFLFEYFSETQRNKGNFPGRFSGRQFSNSRSEMNVSTLELGDSALYLCASRPDPNQPQHFGDGTRLSIL.

The V gene is TRBV4-1, the J gene TRBJ1-1; 7 bases are a match to TRBD1. Germline assignment: CDR1 MGHRA and CDR2 YSYEKL. The CDR3 runs 14 residues. J gave up 4 bases and V 3 bases, and 5 bases lay outside the gene matches. CDR3 region: CASSQVGGGTEAFF. In nucleotides, the CDR3 is TGCGCCAGCAGCCAGGTAGGGGGCGGCACTGAAGCTTTCTTT.

The chain is built from TRBV5-6 and TRBJ2-5, with TRBD1 identical over 12 bases. The CDR3 consists of 16 residues. Per the germline V gene, CDR1 is SGHDT and CDR2 is YYEEEE. J was trimmed by 5 bases and V by 3 bases; bases with no gene match: 8. CDR3 coding DNA: TGTGCCAGCAGCTATACCGGGACAGGGGGCCTCGAGACCCAGTACTTC. This codes for CASSYTGTGGLETQYF.

This clone was detected only a few times. V is TRBV5-1 and J is TRBJ2-2; no reliable D call. This CDR3 has 14 residues. Germline CDR1 SGHRS, CDR2 YFSETQ. Trimming removed 0 bases at V and 1 base at J, with 4 bases between. The CDR3 is CASSLGQNTGELFF. The CDR3 DNA reads TGCGCCAGCAGCTTGGGACAGAACACCGGGGAGCTGTTTTTT.

Only one count was recorded for this clone. The chain recombines TRBV7-8 with TRBJ2-1, with TRBD2 matching 10 bases. Germline V CDR1 and CDR2: SGHVS, FQNEAQ. CDR3 length equals 15 residues. Germline trimming cut 5 bases from V and 7 bases from J; bases unmatched to any gene: 8. CDR3 nucleotides: TGTGCCAGCAGCCACGAGCGGGGGGGGAGGAATGAGCAGTTCTTC. Translation gives CASSHERGGRNEQFF.

The rearrangement links TRBV15 to TRBJ1-1; no definite D call. Germline loops: CDR1 LNHNV, CDR2 YYDKDF (reference sequence). There are 15 residues in the CDR3. Deletions cut 4 bases from V and 5 bases from J, with 17 bases between. The chain's CDR3 is CATSKRAEGLTEAFF. The CDR3 nucleotides are TGTGCCACCAGCAAGAGGGCAGAAGGTCTGACTGAAGCTTTCTTT.

The V call is TRBV6-5, the J call TRBJ2-2; TRBD2 agrees at 8 bases. J was trimmed by 3 bases and V by 2 bases; bases with no gene match: 5. Germline V gene data show CDR1 as MNHEY and CDR2 as SVGAGI. CDR3 length: 16 amino acids. The CDR3 DNA reads TGTGCCAGCAGTTACGGCCTCGGGGGGGACACCGGGGAGCTGTTTTTT. Translation: CASSYGLGGDTGELFF.

J is TRBJ1-1 and V is TRBV11-2, with 9 bases lining up with TRBD1. The CDR3 has 15 residues. Trimming at V came to 6 bases and at J to 6 bases, leaving 11 bases not matched to a gene. In germline, CDR1 is SGHAT, CDR2 FQNNGV. This chain's CDR3 is CASSPTTGGASEAFF. In DNA, the CDR3 is TGTGCCAGCAGTCCAACTACAGGGGGCGCCTCTGAAGCTTTCTTT.

V usage is TRBV2 and J usage is TRBJ1-2, with 7 bases matching TRBD1. Germline-derived CDR1 and CDR2 are SNHLY and FYNNEI. Losses at the gene ends were 5 bases for V and 4 bases for J; bases not matched to a gene: 7. The CDR3 spans 14 residues. The CDR3 sequence: CASSTRGEVYGYTF. CDR3 sequence (DNA): TGTGCCAGCAGTACCAGGGGGGAGGTCTATGGCTACACCTTC.

The gene calls are TRBV6-5 and TRBJ1-2; 7 nucleotides agree with TRBD1. Germline loops: CDR1 MNHEY, CDR2 SVGAGI. This CDR3 spans 12 amino acids. V gave up 5 bases and J gave up 8 bases; unmatched junction bases: 5. The CDR3 DNA reads as TGTGCCAGCAGTCGACAGGGATTCGGCTACACCTTC. Amino acids: CASSRQGFGYTF.

The gene calls are TRBV6-1 and TRBJ1-6, with a weak D call TRBD1 (6 bases). The CDR3 has 15 residues. V dropped 7 bases and J dropped 10 bases, with 20 bases sitting between them. The germline gives CDR1 MNHNS, CDR2 SASEGT. CDR3 sequence: CASNLDSPWGSPLHF. CDR3 in DNA: TGTGCCAGCAACTTGGACAGCCCTTGGGGCTCACCCCTCCACTTT.

This clone was recorded a few times. J is TRBJ1-4 and V is TRBV10-3; weak D call: TRBD1 (6 bases). The germline V and J ends were trimmed by 2 bases and 7 bases, with 14 bases remaining between them. There are 15 residues in the CDR3. The V gene's germline CDR1 is ENHRY and CDR2 SYGVKD. The CDR3 spells CAISETDRMGEKLFF. CDR3 coding DNA: TGTGCCATCAGTGAGACGGACAGAATGGGTGAAAAACTGTTTTTT.

The chain uses TRBV5-1 and TRBJ2-3, with a possible D match to TRBD2 (6 bases). V dropped 4 bases and J dropped 5 bases, with 14 bases sitting between them. The CDR3 is made up of 14 amino acids. The germline gives CDR1 SGHRS, CDR2 YFSETQ. CDR3 protein: CASSPGGVRDTQYF. Written as DNA, the CDR3 is TGCGCCAGCAGCCCCGGAGGGGTAAGAGATACGCAGTATTTT.